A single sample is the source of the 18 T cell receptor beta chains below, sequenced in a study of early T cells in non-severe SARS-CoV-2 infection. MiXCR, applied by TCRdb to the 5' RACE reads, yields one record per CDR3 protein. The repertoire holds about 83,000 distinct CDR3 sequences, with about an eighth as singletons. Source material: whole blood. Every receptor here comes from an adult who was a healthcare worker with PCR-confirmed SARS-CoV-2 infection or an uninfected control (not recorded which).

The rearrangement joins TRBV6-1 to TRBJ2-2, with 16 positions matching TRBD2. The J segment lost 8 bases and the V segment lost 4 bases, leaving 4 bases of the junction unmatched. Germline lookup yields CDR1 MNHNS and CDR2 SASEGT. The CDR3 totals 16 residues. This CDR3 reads CASSAGTSGRVGELFF. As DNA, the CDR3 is TGTGCCAGCAGTGCCGGGACTAGCGGGAGGGTGGGGGAGCTGTTTTTT.

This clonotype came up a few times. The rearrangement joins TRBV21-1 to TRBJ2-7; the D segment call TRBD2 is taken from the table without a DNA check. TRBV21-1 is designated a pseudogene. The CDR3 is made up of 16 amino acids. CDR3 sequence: CASSKLTSGRAYEQYF. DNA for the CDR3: TGTGCCAGCAGCAAATTGACTAGCGGGAGGGCCTACGAGCAGTACTTC.

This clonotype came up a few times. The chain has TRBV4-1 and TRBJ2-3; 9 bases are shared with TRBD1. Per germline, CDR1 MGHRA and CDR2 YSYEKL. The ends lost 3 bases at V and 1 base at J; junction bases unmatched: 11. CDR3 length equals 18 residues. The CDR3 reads CASSQGTGLGLGTDTQYF. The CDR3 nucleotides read TGCGCCAGCAGCCAGGGGACAGGGCTAGGACTTGGCACAGATACGCAGTATTTT.

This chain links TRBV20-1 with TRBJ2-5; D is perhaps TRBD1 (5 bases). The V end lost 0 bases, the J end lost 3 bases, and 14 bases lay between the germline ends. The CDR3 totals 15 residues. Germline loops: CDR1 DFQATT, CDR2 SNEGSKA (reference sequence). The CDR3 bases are TGCAGTGCTAGAGATCTGGGCAGGGTAAAAGAGACCCAGTACTTC. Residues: CSARDLGRVKETQYF.

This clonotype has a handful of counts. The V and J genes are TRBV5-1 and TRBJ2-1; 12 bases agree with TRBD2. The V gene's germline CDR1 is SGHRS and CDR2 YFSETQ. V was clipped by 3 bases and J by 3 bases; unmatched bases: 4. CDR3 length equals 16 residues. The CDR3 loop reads CASSSGLAGYYNEQFF. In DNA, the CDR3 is TGCGCCAGCAGCTCTGGACTAGCGGGATACTACAATGAGCAGTTCTTC.

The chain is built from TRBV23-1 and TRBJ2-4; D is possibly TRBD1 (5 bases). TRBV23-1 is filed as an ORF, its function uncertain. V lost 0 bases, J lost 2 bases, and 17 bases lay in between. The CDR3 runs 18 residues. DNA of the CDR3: TGCGCCAGCAGTCAATCCCCCAGGGATCGAGGAACCAAAAACATTCAGTACTTC. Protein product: CASSQSPRDRGTKNIQYF.

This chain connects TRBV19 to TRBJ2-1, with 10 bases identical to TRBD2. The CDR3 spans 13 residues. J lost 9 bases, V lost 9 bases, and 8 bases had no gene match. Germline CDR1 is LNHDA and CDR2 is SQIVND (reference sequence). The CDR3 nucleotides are TGTGCCAGCCACCCCCGGACTAGCGGTGAGCAGTTCTTC. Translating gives CASHPRTSGEQFF.

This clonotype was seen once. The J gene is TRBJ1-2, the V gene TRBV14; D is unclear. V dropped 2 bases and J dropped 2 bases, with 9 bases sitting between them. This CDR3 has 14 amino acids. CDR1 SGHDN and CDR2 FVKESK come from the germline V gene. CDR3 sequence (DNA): TGTGCCAGCAGCCAACTTGACGTAAACTATGGCTACACCTTC. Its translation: CASSQLDVNYGYTF. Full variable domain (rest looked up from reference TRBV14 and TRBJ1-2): EAGVTQFPSHSVIEKGQTVTLRCDPISGHDNLYWYRRVMGKEIKFLLHFVKESKQDESGMPNNRFLAERTGGTYSTLKVQPAELEDSGVYFCASSQLDVNYGYTFGSGTRLTVV.

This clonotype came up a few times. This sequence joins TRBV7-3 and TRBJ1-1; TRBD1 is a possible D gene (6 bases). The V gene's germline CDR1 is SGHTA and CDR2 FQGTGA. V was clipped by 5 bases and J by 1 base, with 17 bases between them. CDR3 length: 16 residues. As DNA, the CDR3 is TGTGCCAGCAGCCTACAGGGTGTAACGAGGAACACTGAAGCTTTCTTT. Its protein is CASSLQGVTRNTEAFF.

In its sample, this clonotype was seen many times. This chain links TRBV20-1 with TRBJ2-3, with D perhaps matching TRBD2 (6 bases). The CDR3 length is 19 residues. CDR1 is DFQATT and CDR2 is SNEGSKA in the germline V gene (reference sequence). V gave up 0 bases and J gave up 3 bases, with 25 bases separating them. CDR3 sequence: CSARENRLASLGVTDTQYF. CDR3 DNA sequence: TGCAGTGCTAGAGAGAATCGGCTAGCGTCCCTGGGGGTGACAGATACGCAGTATTTT.

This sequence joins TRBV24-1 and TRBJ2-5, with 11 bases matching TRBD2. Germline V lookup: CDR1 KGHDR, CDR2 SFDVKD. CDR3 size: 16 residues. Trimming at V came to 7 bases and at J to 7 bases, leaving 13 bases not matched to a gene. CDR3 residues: CATSPGGSGRAGTQYF. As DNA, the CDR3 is TGTGCCACCAGCCCCGGGGGTAGCGGGAGGGCCGGGACCCAGTACTTC.

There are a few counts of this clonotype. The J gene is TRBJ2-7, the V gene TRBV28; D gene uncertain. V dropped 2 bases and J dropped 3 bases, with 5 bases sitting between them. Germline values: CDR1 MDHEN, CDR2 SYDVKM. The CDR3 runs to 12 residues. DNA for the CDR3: TGTGCCAGCAGTTTAAGTGACTACGAGCAGTACTTC. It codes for CASSLSDYEQYF.

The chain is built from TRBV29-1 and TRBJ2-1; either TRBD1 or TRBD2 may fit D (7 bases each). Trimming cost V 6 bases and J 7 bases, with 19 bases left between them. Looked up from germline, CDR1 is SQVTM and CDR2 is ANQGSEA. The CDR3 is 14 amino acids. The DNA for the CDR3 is TGCAGCGTGGGGCCAGGGGGGGCGAGGAATGAGCAGTTCTTC. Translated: CSVGPGGARNEQFF.

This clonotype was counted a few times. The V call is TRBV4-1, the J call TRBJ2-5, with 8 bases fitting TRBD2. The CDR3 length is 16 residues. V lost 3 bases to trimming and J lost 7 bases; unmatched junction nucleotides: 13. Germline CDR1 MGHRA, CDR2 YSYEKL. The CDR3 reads CASSQPGGRPETTQYF. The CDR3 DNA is TGCGCCAGCAGCCAGCCGGGCGGGAGGCCGGAAACGACCCAGTACTTC.

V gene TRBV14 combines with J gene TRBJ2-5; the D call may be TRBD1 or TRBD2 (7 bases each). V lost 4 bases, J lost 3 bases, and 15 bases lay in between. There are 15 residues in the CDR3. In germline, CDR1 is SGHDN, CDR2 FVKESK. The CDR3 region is CASSPRGGGKETQYF. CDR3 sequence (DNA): TGTGCCAGCAGCCCCCGGGGAGGGGGCAAAGAGACCCAGTACTTC.

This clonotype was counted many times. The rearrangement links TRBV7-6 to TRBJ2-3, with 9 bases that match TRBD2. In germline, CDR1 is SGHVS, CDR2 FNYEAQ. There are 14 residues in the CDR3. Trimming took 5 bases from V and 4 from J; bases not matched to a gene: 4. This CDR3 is CASSAGLAPDTQYF. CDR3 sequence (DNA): TGTGCCAGCAGCGCAGGACTAGCGCCAGATACGCAGTATTTT.

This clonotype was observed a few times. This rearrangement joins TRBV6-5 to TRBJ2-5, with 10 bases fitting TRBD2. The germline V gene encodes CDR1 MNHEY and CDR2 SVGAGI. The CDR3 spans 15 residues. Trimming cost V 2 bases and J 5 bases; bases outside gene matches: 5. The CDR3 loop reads CASSYSGRAGETQYF. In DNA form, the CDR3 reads TGTGCCAGCAGTTACAGCGGGAGGGCGGGGGAGACCCAGTACTTC.

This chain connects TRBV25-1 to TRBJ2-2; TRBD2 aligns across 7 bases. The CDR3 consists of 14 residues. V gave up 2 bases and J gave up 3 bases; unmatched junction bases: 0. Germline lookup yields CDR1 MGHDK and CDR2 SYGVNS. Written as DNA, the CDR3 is TGTGCCAGCAGTGAACGGGAGGACACCGGGGAGCTGTTTTTT. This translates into CASSEREDTGELFF.